This T cell receptor (beta chain) was retrieved from a study of vaccination and CD4 T cells after COVID-19. Turning to the study itself: Sampling that followed vaccination took place a median roughly 69 days after dose two, within a range of 14 to 241.

Turning to this clonotype: The antigen is unknown.

Oncomine TCR Beta short-read sequencing was applied to DNA from cultured CD4+ T cells. TCRdb analysed the PCR reads with MiXCR anew, one entry per CDR3 protein. The table lists around 20,000 distinct CDR3 sequences, about three quarters of them singletons. Treatment meaning: 10-day PBMC culture with coronavirus spike peptide pools or control peptides (ViraFEST assay). The ViraFEST method relied on peptide pools to expand antigen-specific T cells, followed by TCR sequencing. Per germline, CDR1 MDHEN and CDR2 SYDVKM. The CDR3 spans 15 residues. V lost 6 bases and J lost 6; bases outside the gene matches: 3.

The sequence derives from a human donor who had recovered from COVID-19. Sequencing input: CD4+ T cells from blood, cultured in vitro. J is TRBJ2-2 and V is TRBV28; 14 nucleotides line up with TRBD2. The CDR3 loop is CASRQGLAGAGELFF. The CDR3 DNA reads TGTGCCAGCAGACAGGGACTAGCGGGAGCCGGGGAGCTGTTTTTT. The variable domain in full, with the rest retrieved from reference TRBV28 and TRBJ2-2, is DVKVTQSSRYLVKRTGEKVFLECVQDMDHENMFWYRQDPGLGLRLIYFSYDVKMKEKGDIPEGYSVSREKKERFSLILESASTNQTSMYLCASRQGLAGAGELFFGEGSRLTVL.